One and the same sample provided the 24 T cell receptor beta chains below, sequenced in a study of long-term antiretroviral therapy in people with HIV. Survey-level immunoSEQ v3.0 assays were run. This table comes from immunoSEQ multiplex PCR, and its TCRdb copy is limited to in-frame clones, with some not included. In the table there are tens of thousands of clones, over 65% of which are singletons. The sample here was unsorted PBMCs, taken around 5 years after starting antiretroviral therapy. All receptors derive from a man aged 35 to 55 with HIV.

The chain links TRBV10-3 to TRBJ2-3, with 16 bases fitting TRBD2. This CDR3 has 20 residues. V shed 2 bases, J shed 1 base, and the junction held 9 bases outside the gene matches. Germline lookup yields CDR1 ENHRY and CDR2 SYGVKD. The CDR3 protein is CAISEPGLAGGGSGTDTQYF. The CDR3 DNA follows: TGTGCCATCAGTGAGCCGGGACTAGCGGGAGGGGGTTCGGGCACAGATACGCAGTATTTT.

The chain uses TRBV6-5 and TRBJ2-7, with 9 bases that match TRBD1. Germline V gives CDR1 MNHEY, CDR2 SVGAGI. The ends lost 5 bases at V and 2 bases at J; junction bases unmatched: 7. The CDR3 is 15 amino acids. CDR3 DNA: TGTGCCAGCAGTCTGACAGGGGGGGGGACCTACGAGCAGTACTTC. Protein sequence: CASSLTGGGTYEQYF.

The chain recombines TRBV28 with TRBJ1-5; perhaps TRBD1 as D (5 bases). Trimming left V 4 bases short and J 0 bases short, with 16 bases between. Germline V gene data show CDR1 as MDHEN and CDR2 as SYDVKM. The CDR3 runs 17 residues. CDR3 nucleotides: TGTGCCAGCAGTTATCGCGGGACGGATTATAGCAATCAGCCCCAGCATTTT. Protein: CASSYRGTDYSNQPQHF.

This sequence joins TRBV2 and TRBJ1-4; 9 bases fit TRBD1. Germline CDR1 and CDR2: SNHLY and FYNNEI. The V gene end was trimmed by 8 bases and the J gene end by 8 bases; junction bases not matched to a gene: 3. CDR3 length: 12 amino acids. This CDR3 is CASGQGREKLFF. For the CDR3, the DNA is TGTGCCAGCGGACAGGGGAGGGAAAAACTGTTTTTT.

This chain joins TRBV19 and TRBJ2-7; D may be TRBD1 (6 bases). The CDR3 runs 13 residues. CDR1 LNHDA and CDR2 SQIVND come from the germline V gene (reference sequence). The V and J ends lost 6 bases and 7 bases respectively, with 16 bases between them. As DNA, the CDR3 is TGTGCCAGTAGCACAGGGACCCCGGGAGAGCAGTACTTC. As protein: CASSTGTPGEQYF. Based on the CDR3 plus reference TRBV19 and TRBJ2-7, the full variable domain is DGGITQSPKYLFRKEGQNVTLSCEQNLNHDAMYWYRQDPGQGLRLIYYSQIVNDFQKGDIAEGYSVSREKKESFPLTVTSAQKNPTAFYLCASSTGTPGEQYFGPGTRLTVT.

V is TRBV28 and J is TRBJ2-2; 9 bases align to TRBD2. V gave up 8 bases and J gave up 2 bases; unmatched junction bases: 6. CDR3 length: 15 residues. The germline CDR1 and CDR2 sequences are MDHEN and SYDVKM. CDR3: CASCGAGGNTGELFF. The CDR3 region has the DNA TGTGCCAGCTGCGGAGCGGGAGGCAACACCGGGGAGCTGTTTTTT.

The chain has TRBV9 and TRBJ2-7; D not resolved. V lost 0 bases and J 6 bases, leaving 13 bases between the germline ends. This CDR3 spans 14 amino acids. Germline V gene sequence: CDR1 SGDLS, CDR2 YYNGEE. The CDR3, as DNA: TGTGCCAGCAGCGTAGATATTCAAAAGGGCGAGCAGTACTTC. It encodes CASSVDIQKGEQYF.

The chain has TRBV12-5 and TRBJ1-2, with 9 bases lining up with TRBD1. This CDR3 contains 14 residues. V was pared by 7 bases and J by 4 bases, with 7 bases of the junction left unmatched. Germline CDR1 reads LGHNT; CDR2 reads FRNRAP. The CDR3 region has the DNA TGTGCTAGTGACCGGACAGGGGTCACCTATGGCTACACCTTC. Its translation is CASDRTGVTYGYTF.

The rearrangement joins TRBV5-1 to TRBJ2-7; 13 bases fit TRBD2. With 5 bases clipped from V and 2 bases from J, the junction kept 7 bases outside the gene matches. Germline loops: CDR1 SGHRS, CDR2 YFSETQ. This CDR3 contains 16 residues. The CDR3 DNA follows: TGCGCCAGCAGTCCCGGGGGACTAGCGGGACCCTACGAGCAGTACTTC. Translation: CASSPGGLAGPYEQYF.

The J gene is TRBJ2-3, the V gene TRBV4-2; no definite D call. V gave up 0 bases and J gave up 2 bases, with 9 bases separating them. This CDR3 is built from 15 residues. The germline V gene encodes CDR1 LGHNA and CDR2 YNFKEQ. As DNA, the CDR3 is TGTGCCAGCAGCCAAGAGCTGCCGGCCACAGATACGCAGTATTTT. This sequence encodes CASSQELPATDTQYF.

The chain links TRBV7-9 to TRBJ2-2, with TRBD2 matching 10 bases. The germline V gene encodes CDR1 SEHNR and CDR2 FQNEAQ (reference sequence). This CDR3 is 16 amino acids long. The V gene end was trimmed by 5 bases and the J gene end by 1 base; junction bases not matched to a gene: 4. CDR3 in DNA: TGTGCCAGCAGCCCACTAGCGGGGATGAACACCGGGGAGCTGTTTTTT. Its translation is CASSPLAGMNTGELFF.

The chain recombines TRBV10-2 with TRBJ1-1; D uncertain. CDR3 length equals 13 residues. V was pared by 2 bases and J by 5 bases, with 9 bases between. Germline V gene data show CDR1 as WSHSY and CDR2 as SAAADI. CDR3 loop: CASSEEGWTEAFF. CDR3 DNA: TGCGCCAGCAGTGAGGAGGGTTGGACTGAAGCTTTCTTT.

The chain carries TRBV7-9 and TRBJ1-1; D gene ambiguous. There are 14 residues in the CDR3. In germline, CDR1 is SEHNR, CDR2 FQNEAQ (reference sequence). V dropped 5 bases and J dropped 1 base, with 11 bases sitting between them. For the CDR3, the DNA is TGTGCCAGCAGCCCAACAACGCAGAACACTGAAGCTTTCTTT. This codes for CASSPTTQNTEAFF.

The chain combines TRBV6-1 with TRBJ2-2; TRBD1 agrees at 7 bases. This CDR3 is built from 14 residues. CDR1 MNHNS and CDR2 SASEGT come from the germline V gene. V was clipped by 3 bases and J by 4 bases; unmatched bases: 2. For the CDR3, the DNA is TGTGCCAGCAGTGAGACAGGGTCCACCGGGGAGCTGTTTTTT. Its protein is CASSETGSTGELFF.

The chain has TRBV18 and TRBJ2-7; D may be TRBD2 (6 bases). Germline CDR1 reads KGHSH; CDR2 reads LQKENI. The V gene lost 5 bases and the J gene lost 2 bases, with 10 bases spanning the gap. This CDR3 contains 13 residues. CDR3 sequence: CASSLGLAYEQYF. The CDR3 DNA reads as TGTGCCAGCTCATTGGGACTCGCCTACGAGCAGTACTTC.

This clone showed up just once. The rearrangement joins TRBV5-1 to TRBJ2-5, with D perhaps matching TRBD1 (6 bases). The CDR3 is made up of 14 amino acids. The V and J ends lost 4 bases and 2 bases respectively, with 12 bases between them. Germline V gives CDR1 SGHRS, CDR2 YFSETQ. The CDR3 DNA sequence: TGCGCCAGCAGCCCCGGGACACATCAAGAGACCCAGTACTTC. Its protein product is CASSPGTHQETQYF.

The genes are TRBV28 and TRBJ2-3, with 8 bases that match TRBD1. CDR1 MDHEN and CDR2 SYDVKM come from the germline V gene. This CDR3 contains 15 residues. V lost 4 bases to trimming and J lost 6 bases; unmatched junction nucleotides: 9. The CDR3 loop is CASSSRDRSKDTQYF. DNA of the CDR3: TGTGCCAGCAGTTCCCGGGACAGGAGCAAGGATACGCAGTATTTT. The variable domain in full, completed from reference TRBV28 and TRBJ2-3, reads DVKVTQSSRYLVKRTGEKVFLECVQDMDHENMFWYRQDPGLGLRLIYFSYDVKMKEKGDIPEGYSVSREKKERFSLILESASTNQTSMYLCASSSRDRSKDTQYFGPGTRLTVL.

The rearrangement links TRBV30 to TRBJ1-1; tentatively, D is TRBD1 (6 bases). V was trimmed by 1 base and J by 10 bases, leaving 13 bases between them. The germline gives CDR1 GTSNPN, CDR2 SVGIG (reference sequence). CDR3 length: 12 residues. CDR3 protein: CAWSEQGGGAFF. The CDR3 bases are TGTGCCTGGAGTGAACAGGGTGGCGGAGCTTTCTTT.

The CDR3 nucleotides are TGTGCCAGCAGCGTAGGGACAGGGTTTAATGAAAAACTGTTTTTT. As protein: CASSVGTGFNEKLFF. The J gene is TRBJ1-4, the V gene TRBV9; TRBD1 aligns across 8 bases. J lost 4 bases, V lost 0 bases, and 2 bases had no gene match. Germline lookup yields CDR1 SGDLS and CDR2 YYNGEE. The CDR3 covers 15 residues.

The CDR3 region has the DNA TGTGCCAGCAGCTTCCGGGACCTAACCTACGAGCAGTACTTC. Translated: CASSFRDLTYEQYF. This rearrangement joins TRBV7-9 to TRBJ2-7; D is perhaps TRBD1 or TRBD2 (5 bases each). V was cut by 3 bases and J by 2 bases, with 11 bases left in between. From germline, CDR1 is SEHNR and CDR2 FQNEAQ (reference sequence). The CDR3 covers 14 residues.

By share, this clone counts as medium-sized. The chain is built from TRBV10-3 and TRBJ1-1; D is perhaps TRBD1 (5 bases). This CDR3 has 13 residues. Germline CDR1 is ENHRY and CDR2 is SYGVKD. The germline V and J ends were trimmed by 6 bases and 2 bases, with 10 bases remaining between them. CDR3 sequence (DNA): TGTGCCATCAGGGGTGACAGCAACACTGAAGCTTTCTTT. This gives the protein CAIRGDSNTEAFF.

The CDR3 sequence is CASSIINRDTEAFF. CDR3 coding DNA: TGTGCCAGTAGTATCATAAACAGGGACACTGAAGCTTTCTTT. The gene calls are TRBV19 and TRBJ1-1; weak D call: TRBD1 (6 bases). This CDR3 spans 14 amino acids. In germline, CDR1 is LNHDA, CDR2 SQIVND (reference sequence). Trimming took 3 bases from V and 3 from J, leaving 11 bases between them.

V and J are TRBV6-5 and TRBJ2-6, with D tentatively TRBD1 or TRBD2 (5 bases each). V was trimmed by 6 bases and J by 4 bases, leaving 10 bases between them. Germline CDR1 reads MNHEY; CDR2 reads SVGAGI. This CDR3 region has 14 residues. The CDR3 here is CASSPGTGANVLTF. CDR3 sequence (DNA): TGTGCCAGCAGCCCCGGGACGGGGGCCAACGTCCTGACTTTC.

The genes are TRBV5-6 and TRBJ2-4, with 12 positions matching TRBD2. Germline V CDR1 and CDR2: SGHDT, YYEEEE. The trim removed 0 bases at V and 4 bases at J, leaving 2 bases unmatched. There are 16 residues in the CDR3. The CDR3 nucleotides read TGTGCCAGCAGCTTGGCTAGCGGGGGGGAGAAAAACATTCAGTACTTC. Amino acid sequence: CASSLASGGEKNIQYF.